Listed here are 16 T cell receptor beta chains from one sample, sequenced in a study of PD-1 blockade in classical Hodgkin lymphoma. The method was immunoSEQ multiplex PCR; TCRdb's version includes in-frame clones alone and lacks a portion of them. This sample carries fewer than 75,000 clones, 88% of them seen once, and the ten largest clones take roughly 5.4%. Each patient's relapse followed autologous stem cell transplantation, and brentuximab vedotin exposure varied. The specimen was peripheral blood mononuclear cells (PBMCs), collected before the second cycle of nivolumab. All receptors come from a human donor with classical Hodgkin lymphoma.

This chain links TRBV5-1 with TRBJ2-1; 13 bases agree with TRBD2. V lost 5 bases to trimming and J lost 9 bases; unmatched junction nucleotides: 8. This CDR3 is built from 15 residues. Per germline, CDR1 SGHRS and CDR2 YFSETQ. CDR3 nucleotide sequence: TGCGCCAGCAGGGACCTGACTAGCGGGGGGCCTGAGCAGTTCTTC. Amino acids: CASRDLTSGGPEQFF.

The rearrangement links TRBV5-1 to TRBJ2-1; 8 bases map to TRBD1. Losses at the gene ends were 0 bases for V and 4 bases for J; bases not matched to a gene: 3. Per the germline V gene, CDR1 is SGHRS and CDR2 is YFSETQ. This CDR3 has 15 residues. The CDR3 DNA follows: TGCGCCAGCAGCTTGGGGCAGGGGGCATACAATGAGCAGTTCTTC. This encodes CASSLGQGAYNEQFF. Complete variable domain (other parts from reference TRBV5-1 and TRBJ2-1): KAGVTQTPRYLIKTRGQQVTLSCSPISGHRSVSWYQQTPGQGLQFLFEYFSETQRNKGNFPGRFSGRQFSNSRSEMNVSTLELGDSALYLCASSLGQGAYNEQFFGPGTRLTVL.

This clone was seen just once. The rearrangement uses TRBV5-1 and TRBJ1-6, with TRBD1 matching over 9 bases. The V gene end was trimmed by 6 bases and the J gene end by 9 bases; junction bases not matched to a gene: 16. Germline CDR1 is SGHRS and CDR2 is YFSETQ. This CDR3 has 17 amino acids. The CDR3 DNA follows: TGCGCCAGCACCGCTGAAGCGGGACAGGGTGGTTTTTCACCCCTCCACTTT. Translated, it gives CASTAEAGQGGFSPLHF.

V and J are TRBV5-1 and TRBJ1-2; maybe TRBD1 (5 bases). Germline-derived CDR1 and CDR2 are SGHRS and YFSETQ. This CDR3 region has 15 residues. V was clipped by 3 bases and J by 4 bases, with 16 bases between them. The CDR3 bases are TGCGCCAGCAGCTCCTTAACCAGGGACGGCTATGGCTACACCTTC. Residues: CASSSLTRDGYGYTF.

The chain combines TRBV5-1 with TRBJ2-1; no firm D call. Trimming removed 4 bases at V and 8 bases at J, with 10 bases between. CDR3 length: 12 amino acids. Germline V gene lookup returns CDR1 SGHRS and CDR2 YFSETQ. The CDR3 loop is CASSQMWYEQFF. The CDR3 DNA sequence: TGCGCCAGCAGCCAGATGTGGTATGAGCAGTTCTTC.

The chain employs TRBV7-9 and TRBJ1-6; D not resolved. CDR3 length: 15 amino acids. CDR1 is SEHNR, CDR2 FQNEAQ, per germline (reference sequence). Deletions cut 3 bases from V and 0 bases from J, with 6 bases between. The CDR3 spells CASSFQSSYNSPLHF. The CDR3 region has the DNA TGTGCCAGCAGCTTTCAGAGCTCCTATAATTCACCCCTCCACTTT.

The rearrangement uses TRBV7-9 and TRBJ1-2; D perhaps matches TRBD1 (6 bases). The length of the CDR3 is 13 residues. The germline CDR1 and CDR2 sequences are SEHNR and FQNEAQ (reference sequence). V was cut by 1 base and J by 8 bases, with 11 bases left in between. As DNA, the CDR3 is TGTGCCAGCAGCTTAGGCAGGGGAAGGGGCTACACCTTC. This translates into CASSLGRGRGYTF.

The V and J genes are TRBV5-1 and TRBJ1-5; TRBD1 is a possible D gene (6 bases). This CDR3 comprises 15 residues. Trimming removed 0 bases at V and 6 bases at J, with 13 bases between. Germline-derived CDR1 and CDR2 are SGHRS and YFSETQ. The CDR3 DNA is TGCGCCAGCAGCTTGGCAGGGGCAGCTAGTCAGCCCCAGCATTTT. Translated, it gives CASSLAGAASQPQHF.

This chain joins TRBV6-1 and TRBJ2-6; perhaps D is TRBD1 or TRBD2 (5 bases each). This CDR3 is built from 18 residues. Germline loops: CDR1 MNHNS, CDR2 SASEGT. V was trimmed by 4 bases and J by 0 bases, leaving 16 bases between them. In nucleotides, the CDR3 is TGTGCCAGCAGTGCCAATCCGGGACCCCTCTCTGGGGCCAACGTCCTGACTTTC. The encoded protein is CASSANPGPLSGANVLTF.

For the CDR3, the DNA is TGTGCCAGCAGTTACCCAGCGGGGGGGTCTTTGGACATTCAGTACTTC. This codes for CASSYPAGGSLDIQYF. The chain couples TRBV6-6 to TRBJ2-4; 10 bases map to TRBD2. V lost 2 bases to trimming and J lost 8 bases; unmatched junction nucleotides: 9. Germline lookup yields CDR1 MNHNY and CDR2 SVGAGI (reference sequence). The CDR3 length is 16 residues.

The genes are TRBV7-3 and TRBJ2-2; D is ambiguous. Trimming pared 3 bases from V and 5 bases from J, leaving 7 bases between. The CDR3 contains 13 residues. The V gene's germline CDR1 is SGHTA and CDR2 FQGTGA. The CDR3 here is CASSLTLTGELFF. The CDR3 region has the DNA TGTGCCAGCAGCTTGACCCTGACCGGGGAGCTGTTTTTT.

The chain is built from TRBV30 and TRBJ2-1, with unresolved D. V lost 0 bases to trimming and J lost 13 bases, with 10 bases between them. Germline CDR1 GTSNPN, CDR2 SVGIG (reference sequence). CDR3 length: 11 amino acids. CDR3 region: CAWSVGPIQFF. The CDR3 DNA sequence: TGTGCCTGGAGTGTTGGGCCCATCCAGTTCTTC.

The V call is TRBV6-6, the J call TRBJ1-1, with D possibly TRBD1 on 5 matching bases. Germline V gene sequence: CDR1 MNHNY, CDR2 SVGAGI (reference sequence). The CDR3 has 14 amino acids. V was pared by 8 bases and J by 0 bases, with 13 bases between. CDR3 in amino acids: CASLRGGMNTEAFF. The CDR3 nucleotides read TGTGCCAGCCTCCGGGGGGGGATGAACACTGAAGCTTTCTTT.

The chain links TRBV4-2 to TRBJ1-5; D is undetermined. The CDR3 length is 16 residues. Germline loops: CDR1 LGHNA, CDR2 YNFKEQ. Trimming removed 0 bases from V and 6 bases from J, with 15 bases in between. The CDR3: CASSQDLWGTSQPQHF. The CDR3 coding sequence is TGTGCCAGCAGCCAAGACTTATGGGGAACTAGTCAGCCCCAGCATTTT.

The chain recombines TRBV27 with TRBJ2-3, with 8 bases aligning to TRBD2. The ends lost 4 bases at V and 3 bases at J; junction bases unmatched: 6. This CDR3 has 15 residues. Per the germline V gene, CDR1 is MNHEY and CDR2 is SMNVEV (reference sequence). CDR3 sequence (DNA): TGTGCCAGCAGTTCTGTTAGCGGGGTTACAGATACGCAGTATTTT. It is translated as CASSSVSGVTDTQYF.

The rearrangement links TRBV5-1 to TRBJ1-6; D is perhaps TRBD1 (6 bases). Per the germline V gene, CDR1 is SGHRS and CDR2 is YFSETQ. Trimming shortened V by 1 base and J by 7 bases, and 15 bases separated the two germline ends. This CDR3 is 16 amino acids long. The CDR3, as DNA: TGCGCCAGCAGCTTGTCAACCAACAGGGAAAATTCACCCCTCCACTTT. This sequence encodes CASSLSTNRENSPLHF.